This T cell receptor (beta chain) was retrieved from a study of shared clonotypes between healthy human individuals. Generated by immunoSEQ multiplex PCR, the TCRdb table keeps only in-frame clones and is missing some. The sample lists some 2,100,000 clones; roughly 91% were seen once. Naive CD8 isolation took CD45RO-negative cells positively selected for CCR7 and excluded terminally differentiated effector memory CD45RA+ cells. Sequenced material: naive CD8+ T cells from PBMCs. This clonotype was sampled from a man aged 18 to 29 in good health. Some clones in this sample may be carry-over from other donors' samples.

The CDR3 reads CASSIGTNWASEQYF. CDR3 DNA: TGTGCCAGCAGTATTGGGACCAACTGGGCCTCCGAGCAGTACTTC. This chain connects TRBV27 to TRBJ2-7; D possibly matches TRBD1 or TRBD2 (5 bases each). Germline V gene data show CDR1 as MNHEY and CDR2 as SMNVEV (reference sequence). V lost 5 bases, J lost 6 bases, and 20 bases lay in between. The CDR3 loop spans 15 amino acids.